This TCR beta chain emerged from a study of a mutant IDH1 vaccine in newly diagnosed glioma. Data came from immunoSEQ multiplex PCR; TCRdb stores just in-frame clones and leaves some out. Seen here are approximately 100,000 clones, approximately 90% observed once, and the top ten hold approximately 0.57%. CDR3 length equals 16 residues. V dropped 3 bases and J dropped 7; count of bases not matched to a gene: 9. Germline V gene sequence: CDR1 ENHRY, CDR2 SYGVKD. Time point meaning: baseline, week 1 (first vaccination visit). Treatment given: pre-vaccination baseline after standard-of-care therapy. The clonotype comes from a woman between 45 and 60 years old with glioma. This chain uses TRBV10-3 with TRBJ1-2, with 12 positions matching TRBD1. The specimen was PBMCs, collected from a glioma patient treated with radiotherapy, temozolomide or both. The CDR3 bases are TGTGCCATCAGTGATGGGTTGGGGACAGGGGGCTTTGGCTACACCTTC. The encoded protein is CAISDGLGTGGFGYTF.